This record looks at one TCR beta chain sequence and its context. Antigen unknown. CDR1 ENHRY and CDR2 SYGVKD come from the germline V gene. Trimming left V 8 bases short and J 3 bases short, with 13 bases between. This CDR3 has 13 residues. Sequencing used immunoSEQ multiplex PCR; TCRdb keeps in-frame clones, though not all of them. Of over 150,000 clones in the sample, 91% were seen once. The data were obtained in a study of T cell responses to AZD1222 COVID-19 vaccine. Study-level points and caveats: Nearly half of unique spike-specific TCRs reportedly avoided B.1.351 and B.1.1.7 mutated regions.

The chain is built from TRBV10-3 and TRBJ2-5, with D possibly being TRBD1 (7 bases). This clonotype was obtained from an adult who received the AZD1222 COVID-19 vaccine. The source was peripheral blood, collected 28 days after the second AZD1222 dose. CDR3 amino acids: CAISRGTEETQYF. For the CDR3, the DNA is TGTGCCATCTCCCGGGGGACAGAAGAGACCCAGTACTTC.